This T cell receptor (beta chain) comes out of a study of T-cell reconstitution after alpha-beta-depleted transplantation in children. The CDR3 runs 14 residues. With 6 bases removed from V and 0 bases from J, the gap between germline ends came to 10 bases. Unique molecular identifiers were built into the TCRbeta library. TCRdb redid the calling of the PCR reads with MiXCR, one entry per CDR3 protein. In the table there are some 340,000 distinct CDR3 sequences, approximately 10% of which are singletons. This receptor was obtained from a human donor who donated a stem cell graft to a child with acute lymphoblastic leukemia. Sequencing was performed on PBMCs from the stem cell graft donor, taken from the stem cell graft. This chain links TRBV12-3 or TRBV12-4 with TRBJ2-3; no firm D call. CDR3 nucleotides: TGTGCCAGCAGCCGAGCCGAAAGCACAGATACGCAGTATTTT. Amino acids: CASSRAESTDTQYF.